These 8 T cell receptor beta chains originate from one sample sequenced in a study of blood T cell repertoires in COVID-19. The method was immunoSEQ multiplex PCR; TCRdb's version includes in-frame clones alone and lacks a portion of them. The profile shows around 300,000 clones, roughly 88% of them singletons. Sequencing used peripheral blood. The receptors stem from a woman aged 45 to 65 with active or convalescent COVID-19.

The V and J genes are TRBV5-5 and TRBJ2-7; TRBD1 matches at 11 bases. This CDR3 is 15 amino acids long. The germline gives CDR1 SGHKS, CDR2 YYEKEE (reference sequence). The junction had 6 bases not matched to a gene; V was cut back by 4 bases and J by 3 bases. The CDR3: CASSPGQGGGYEQYF. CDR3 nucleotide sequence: TGTGCCAGCAGCCCGGGACAGGGGGGAGGCTACGAGCAGTACTTC.

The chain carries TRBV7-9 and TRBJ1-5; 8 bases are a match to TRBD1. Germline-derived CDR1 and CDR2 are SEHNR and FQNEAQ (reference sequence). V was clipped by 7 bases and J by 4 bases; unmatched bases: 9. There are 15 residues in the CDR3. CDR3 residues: CASTNGGQVNQPQHF. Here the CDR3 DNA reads TGTGCCAGCACCAATGGGGGACAGGTTAATCAGCCCCAGCATTTT.

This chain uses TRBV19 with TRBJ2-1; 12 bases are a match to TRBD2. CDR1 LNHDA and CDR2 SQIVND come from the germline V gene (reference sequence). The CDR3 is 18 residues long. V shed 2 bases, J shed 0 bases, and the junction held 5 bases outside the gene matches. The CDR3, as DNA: TGTGCCAGTAGTATAAAGTCTAGCGGGAGGGACTCCTACAATGAGCAGTTCTTC. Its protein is CASSIKSSGRDSYNEQFF.

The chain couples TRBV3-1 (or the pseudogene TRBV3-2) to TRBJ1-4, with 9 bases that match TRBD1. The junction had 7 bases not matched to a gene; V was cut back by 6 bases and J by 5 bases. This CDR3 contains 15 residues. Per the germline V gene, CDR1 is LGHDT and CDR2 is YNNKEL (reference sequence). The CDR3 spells CASSSHGTGNEKLFF. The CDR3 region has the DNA TGTGCCAGCAGTTCGCACGGGACAGGGAATGAAAAACTGTTTTTT.

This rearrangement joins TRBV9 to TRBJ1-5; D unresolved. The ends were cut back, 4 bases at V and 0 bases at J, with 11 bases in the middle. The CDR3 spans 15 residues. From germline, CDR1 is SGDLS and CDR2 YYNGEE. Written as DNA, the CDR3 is TGTGCCAGCAGCCGCGGGGAAACTAGCAATCAGCCCCAGCATTTT. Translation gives CASSRGETSNQPQHF. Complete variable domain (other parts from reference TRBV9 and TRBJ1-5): DSGVTQTPKHLITATGQRVTLRCSPRSGDLSVYWYQQSLDQGLQFLIQYYNGEERAKGNILERFSAQQFPDLHSELNLSSLELGDSALYFCASSRGETSNQPQHFGDGTRLSIL.

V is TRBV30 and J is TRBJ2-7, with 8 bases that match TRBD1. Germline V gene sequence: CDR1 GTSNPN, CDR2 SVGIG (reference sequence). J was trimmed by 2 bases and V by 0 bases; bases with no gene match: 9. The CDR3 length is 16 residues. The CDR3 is CAWSVGRGQRPYEQYF. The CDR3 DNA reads TGTGCCTGGAGTGTGGGCAGGGGGCAGAGGCCCTACGAGCAGTACTTC.

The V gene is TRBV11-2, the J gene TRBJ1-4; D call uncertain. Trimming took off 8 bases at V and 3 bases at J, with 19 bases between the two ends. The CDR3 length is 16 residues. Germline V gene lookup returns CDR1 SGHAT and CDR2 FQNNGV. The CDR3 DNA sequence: TGTGCCAGCGGCTCCCCTCTGGGCTTTTCTAATGAAAAACTGTTTTTT. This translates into CASGSPLGFSNEKLFF.

The CDR3: CASSQEGTGSDEQYF. CDR3 in DNA: TGCGCCAGCAGCCAAGAGGGGACAGGGTCTGACGAGCAGTACTTC. The chain has TRBV4-3 and TRBJ2-7, with 9 bases aligning to TRBD1. V was clipped by 0 bases and J by 5 bases; unmatched bases: 5. In germline, CDR1 is LGHNA, CDR2 YSLEER. CDR3 length equals 15 residues.